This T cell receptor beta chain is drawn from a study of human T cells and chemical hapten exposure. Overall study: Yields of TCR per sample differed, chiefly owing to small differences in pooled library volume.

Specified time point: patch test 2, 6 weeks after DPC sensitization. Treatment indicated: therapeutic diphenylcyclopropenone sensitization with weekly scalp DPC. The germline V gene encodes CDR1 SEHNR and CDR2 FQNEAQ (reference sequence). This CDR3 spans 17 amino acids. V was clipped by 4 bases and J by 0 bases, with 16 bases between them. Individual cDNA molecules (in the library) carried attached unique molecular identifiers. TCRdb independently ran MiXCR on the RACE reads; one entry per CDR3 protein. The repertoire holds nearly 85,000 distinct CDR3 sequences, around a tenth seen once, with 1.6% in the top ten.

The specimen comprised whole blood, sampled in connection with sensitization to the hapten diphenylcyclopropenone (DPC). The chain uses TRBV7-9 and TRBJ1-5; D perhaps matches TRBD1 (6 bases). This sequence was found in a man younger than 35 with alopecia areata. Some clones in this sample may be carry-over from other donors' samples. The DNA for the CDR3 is TGTGCCAGCAGCTCCAGCGGGGGCACAAATAGCAATCAGCCCCAGCATTTT. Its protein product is CASSSSGGTNSNQPQHF. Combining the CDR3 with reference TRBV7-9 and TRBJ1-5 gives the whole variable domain DTGVSQNPRHKITKRGQNVTFRCDPISEHNRLYWYRQTLGQGPEFLTYFQNEAQLEKSRLLSDRFSAERPKGSFSTLEIQRTEQGDSAMYLCASSSSGGTNSNQPQHFGDGTRLSIL.